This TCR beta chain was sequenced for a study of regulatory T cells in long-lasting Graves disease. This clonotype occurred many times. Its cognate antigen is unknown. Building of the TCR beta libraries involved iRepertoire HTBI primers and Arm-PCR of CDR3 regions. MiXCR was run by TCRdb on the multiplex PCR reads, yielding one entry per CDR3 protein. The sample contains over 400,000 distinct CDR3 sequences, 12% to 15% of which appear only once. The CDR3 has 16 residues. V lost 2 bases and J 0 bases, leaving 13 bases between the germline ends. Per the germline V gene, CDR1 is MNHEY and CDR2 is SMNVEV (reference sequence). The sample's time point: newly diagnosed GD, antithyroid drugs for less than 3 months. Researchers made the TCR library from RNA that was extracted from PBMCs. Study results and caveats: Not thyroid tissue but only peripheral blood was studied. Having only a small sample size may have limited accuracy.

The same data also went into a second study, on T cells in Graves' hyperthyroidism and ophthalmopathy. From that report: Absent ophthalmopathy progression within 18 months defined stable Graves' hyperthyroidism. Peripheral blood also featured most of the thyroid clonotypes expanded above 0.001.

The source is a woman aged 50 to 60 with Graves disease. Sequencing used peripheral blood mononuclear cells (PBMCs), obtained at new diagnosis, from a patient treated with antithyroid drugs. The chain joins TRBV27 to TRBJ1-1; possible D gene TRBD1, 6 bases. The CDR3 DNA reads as TGTGCCAGCAGTTTACGCCGGGGACACATGAACACTGAAGCTTTCTTT. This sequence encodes CASSLRRGHMNTEAFF.